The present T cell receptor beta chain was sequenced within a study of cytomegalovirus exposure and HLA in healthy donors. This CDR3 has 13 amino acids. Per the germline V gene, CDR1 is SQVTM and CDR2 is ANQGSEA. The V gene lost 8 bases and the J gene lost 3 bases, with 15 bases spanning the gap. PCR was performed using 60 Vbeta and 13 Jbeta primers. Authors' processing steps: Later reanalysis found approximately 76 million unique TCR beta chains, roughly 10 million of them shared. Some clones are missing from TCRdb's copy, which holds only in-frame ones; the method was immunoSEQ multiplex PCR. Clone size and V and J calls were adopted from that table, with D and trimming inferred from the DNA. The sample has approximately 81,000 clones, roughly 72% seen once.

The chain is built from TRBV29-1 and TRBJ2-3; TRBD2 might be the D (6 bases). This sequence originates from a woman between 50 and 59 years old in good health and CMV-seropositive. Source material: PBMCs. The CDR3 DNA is TGCAGCACGCGGGACGGATCTACAGATACGCAGTATTTT. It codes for CSTRDGSTDTQYF.